The rows below give T cell receptor beta chains drawn from one sample of a study of control samples from healthy donors and cancer patients. Profiled with immunoSEQ multiplex PCR; TCRdb holds only in-frame clones, not every one. In the table there are over 85,000 clones, 85% to 90% of which are singletons. Sequencing used PBMCs. Every receptor here comes from a woman between 55 and 75 years old with lung cancer. Both conserved end residues are part of each CDR3. Each record gives: D gene, V gene, J gene, clone size, CDR3 DNA, CDR3 protein. A D gene is named only where the DNA matches it firmly. Not all rows give a size; the values are once, few, many and, for expanded clones, a class.

d_call: NA
v_call: TRBV2
j_call: TRBJ2-5
clone_size: NA
cdr3_nt: TGTGCCAGCAGACATAAAGAGACCCAGTACTTC
cdr3_aa: CASRHKETQYF

d_call: NA
v_call: TRBV5-1
j_call: TRBJ2-7
clone_size: NA
cdr3_nt: TGCGCCAGCTCCCCGTCGGGCTACGAGCAGTACTTC
cdr3_aa: CASSPSGYEQYF

d_call: TRBD1
v_call: TRBV5-1
j_call: TRBJ2-6
clone_size: once
cdr3_nt: TGCGCCAGCAGCGTTGGGACAGGGGGGAATTCTGGGGCCAACGTCCTGACTTTC
cdr3_aa: CASSVGTGGNSGANVLTF

d_call: TRBD2
v_call: TRBV3-1/TRBV3-2
j_call: TRBJ2-1
clone_size: NA
cdr3_nt: TGTGCCAGCAGCCAGGCTAGCGGGAGGGCCGATGAGCAGTTCTTC
cdr3_aa: CASSQASGRADEQFF

d_call: NA
v_call: TRBV7-2
j_call: TRBJ1-1
clone_size: NA
cdr3_nt: TGTGCCAGCAGCTTATACGGGCACACTGAAGCTTTCTTT
cdr3_aa: CASSLYGHTEAFF

d_call: NA
v_call: TRBV6-6
j_call: TRBJ2-1
clone_size: NA
cdr3_nt: TGTGCCAGCAGCCCCGTGGGGGGGGGCGGCCACAATGAGCAGTTCTTC
cdr3_aa: CASSPVGGGGHNEQFF

d_call: TRBD2
v_call: TRBV27
j_call: TRBJ2-1
clone_size: NA
cdr3_nt: TGTGCCACCCGCCGGGGGGGGGTTAACAATGAGCAGTTCTTC
cdr3_aa: CATRRGGVNNEQFF

d_call: NA
v_call: TRBV6-5
j_call: TRBJ1-1
clone_size: NA
cdr3_nt: TGTGCCAGCAGTTTAGGAATGAACACTGAAGCTTTCTTT
cdr3_aa: CASSLGMNTEAFF

d_call: NA
v_call: TRBV4-1
j_call: TRBJ2-1
clone_size: NA
cdr3_nt: TGCGCCAGCAGCCAAGATCTAGGCGGATCCGAGCAGTTCTTC
cdr3_aa: CASSQDLGGSEQFF

d_call: TRBD2
v_call: TRBV2
j_call: TRBJ2-5
clone_size: NA
cdr3_nt: TGTGCCAGCAGGGGACTAGCGGGATGGCTGGAGACCCAGTACTTC
cdr3_aa: CASRGLAGWLETQYF

d_call: NA
v_call: TRBV12-3/TRBV12-4
j_call: TRBJ2-7
clone_size: NA
cdr3_nt: TGTGCCAGCAGTCCCGGGTACGAGCAGTACTTC
cdr3_aa: CASSPGYEQYF

d_call: TRBD1
v_call: TRBV6-5
j_call: TRBJ1-5
clone_size: NA
cdr3_nt: TGTGCCAGCAGCCGACAGGGATCTAGCAATCAGCCCCAGCATTTT
cdr3_aa: CASSRQGSSNQPQHF

d_call: NA
v_call: TRBV9
j_call: TRBJ1-3
clone_size: NA
cdr3_nt: TGTGCCAGCAGCCCAGCGATCTCTGGAAACACCATATATTTT
cdr3_aa: CASSPAISGNTIYF

d_call: NA
v_call: TRBV28
j_call: TRBJ1-1
clone_size: NA
cdr3_nt: TGTGCCAGCAGTACAGCTCTTGGAGGTGAAGCTTTCTTT
cdr3_aa: CASSTALGGEAFF

d_call: NA
v_call: TRBV7-3
j_call: TRBJ1-1
clone_size: few
cdr3_nt: TGTGCCAGCAGCTTAAGGCCGGGCCAGGGAAGTGGAGACACTGAAGCTTTCTTT
cdr3_aa: CASSLRPGQGSGDTEAFF

d_call: NA
v_call: TRBV6-1
j_call: TRBJ1-1
clone_size: NA
cdr3_nt: TGTGCCAGCAATGAACACAGAACCATGAACACTGAAGCTTTCTTT
cdr3_aa: CASNEHRTMNTEAFF

d_call: NA
v_call: TRBV3-1/TRBV3-2
j_call: TRBJ2-7
clone_size: NA
cdr3_nt: TGTGCCAGCAGCCAAGGGGGGTTGGGAATCCGCTACGAGCAGTACTTC
cdr3_aa: CASSQGGLGIRYEQYF

d_call: NA
v_call: TRBV7-2
j_call: TRBJ2-7
clone_size: once
cdr3_nt: TGTGCCAGCAGCTGGACGGGTTCATACGAGCAGTACTTC
cdr3_aa: CASSWTGSYEQYF

d_call: NA
v_call: TRBV6-5
j_call: TRBJ1-1
clone_size: NA
cdr3_nt: TGTGCCAGCAGTTACCGTCGGGTGAACACTGAAGCTTTCTTT
cdr3_aa: CASSYRRVNTEAFF

d_call: NA
v_call: TRBV7-9
j_call: TRBJ1-5
clone_size: NA
cdr3_nt: TGTGCCAGCAGCTTCGATAGCAATCAGCCCCAGCATTTT
cdr3_aa: CASSFDSNQPQHF

d_call: NA
v_call: TRBV24-1
j_call: TRBJ2-5
clone_size: NA
cdr3_nt: TGTGCCACCAGTGATCCTGTAGCTAGCGCAGAGACCCAGTACTTC
cdr3_aa: CATSDPVASAETQYF

d_call: NA
v_call: TRBV5-4
j_call: TRBJ1-2
clone_size: once
cdr3_nt: TGTGCCAGCAGGTACAGGTACAACTATGGCTACACCTTC
cdr3_aa: CASRYRYNYGYTF

d_call: TRBD1
v_call: TRBV5-1
j_call: TRBJ2-2
clone_size: NA
cdr3_nt: TGCGCCAGCAGCTTTGACAGGGCCACCGGGGAGCTGTTTTTT
cdr3_aa: CASSFDRATGELFF

d_call: NA
v_call: TRBV12-3/TRBV12-4
j_call: TRBJ2-1
clone_size: NA
cdr3_nt: TGTGCCAGCTGGTTAAGGCCCTACAATGAGCAGTTCTTC
cdr3_aa: CASWLRPYNEQFF

d_call: NA
v_call: TRBV7-2
j_call: TRBJ2-7
clone_size: NA
cdr3_nt: TGTGCCAGCAGCCCCCTCGGGGTAGGGGGGACCTACGAGCAGTACTTC
cdr3_aa: CASSPLGVGGTYEQYF

d_call: NA
v_call: TRBV12-5
j_call: TRBJ1-2
clone_size: NA
cdr3_nt: TGTGCTAGTGGTTTAGGGCAGGGCTATGGCTACACCTTC
cdr3_aa: CASGLGQGYGYTF

d_call: TRBD1
v_call: TRBV5-4
j_call: TRBJ1-1
clone_size: NA
cdr3_nt: TGTGCCAGCAGCTTGGAAGAGGGGGCCATGAACACTGAAGCTTTCTTT
cdr3_aa: CASSLEEGAMNTEAFF

d_call: NA
v_call: TRBV18
j_call: TRBJ1-3
clone_size: NA
cdr3_nt: TGTGCCAGCTCGCCCGAGACGGGGAGAGACACCATATATTTT
cdr3_aa: CASSPETGRDTIYF

d_call: NA
v_call: TRBV5-1
j_call: TRBJ2-1
clone_size: NA
cdr3_nt: TGCGCCAGCAGCTTGAAAGGGTCCAATGAGCAGTTCTTC
cdr3_aa: CASSLKGSNEQFF

d_call: NA
v_call: TRBV10-3
j_call: TRBJ2-7
clone_size: once
cdr3_nt: TGTGCCATCAGTGGTGGAGTAGGGGCGGGCTACGAGCAGTACTTC
cdr3_aa: CAISGGVGAGYEQYF

d_call: TRBD1
v_call: TRBV10-3
j_call: TRBJ2-7
clone_size: few
cdr3_nt: TGTGCCATCAGGGGGACAGGCTACCCCTACGAGCAGTACTTC
cdr3_aa: CAIRGTGYPYEQYF

d_call: TRBD1
v_call: TRBV18
j_call: TRBJ1-1
clone_size: NA
cdr3_nt: TGTGCCAGCTCACCAGGGACAGACACTGAAGCTTTCTTT
cdr3_aa: CASSPGTDTEAFF

d_call: TRBD1
v_call: TRBV4-1
j_call: TRBJ1-2
clone_size: NA
cdr3_nt: TGCGCCAGCAGCCAAGTTCAGGGGGCACCGTCTAACTATGGCTACACCTTC
cdr3_aa: CASSQVQGAPSNYGYTF

d_call: NA
v_call: TRBV14
j_call: TRBJ1-1
clone_size: NA
cdr3_nt: TGTGCCAGCAGCCCCATTGCAGGGTCCGACACTGAAGCTTTCTTT
cdr3_aa: CASSPIAGSDTEAFF

d_call: NA
v_call: TRBV24-1
j_call: TRBJ2-5
clone_size: NA
cdr3_nt: TGTGCCACCAGTGAGACAGACCAAGAGACCCAGTACTTC
cdr3_aa: CATSETDQETQYF

d_call: TRBD1
v_call: TRBV19
j_call: TRBJ1-1
clone_size: NA
cdr3_nt: TGTGCCAGTAGTATCCGGGACAGGACCCTTAACACTGAAGCTTTCTTT
cdr3_aa: CASSIRDRTLNTEAFF

d_call: NA
v_call: TRBV3-1/TRBV3-2
j_call: TRBJ1-2
clone_size: NA
cdr3_nt: TGTGCCAGCAGCCAAGCCCACTATGGCTACACCTTC
cdr3_aa: CASSQAHYGYTF

d_call: NA
v_call: TRBV3-1/TRBV3-2
j_call: TRBJ1-4
clone_size: NA
cdr3_nt: TGTGCCAGCAGCCAGAAGACAGGTGTCTCTGAAAAACTGTTTTTT
cdr3_aa: CASSQKTGVSEKLFF

d_call: NA
v_call: TRBV6-5
j_call: TRBJ1-2
clone_size: few
cdr3_nt: TGTGCCAGCAGTTTGGCCAGGGCGGACTATGGCTACACCTTC
cdr3_aa: CASSLARADYGYTF

d_call: TRBD2
v_call: TRBV9
j_call: TRBJ2-7
clone_size: NA
cdr3_nt: TGTGCCAGCAGCCCCCGAAAAGCGGGAGAACCCTACGAGCAGTACTTC
cdr3_aa: CASSPRKAGEPYEQYF

d_call: NA
v_call: TRBV15
j_call: TRBJ1-3
clone_size: NA
cdr3_nt: TGTGCCACCAGCAGAGGACAGGCCTTCTCTGGAAACACCATATATTTT
cdr3_aa: CATSRGQAFSGNTIYF

d_call: NA
v_call: TRBV12-3/TRBV12-4
j_call: TRBJ1-2
clone_size: once
cdr3_nt: TGTGCCAGCAGTCGAAGGGTAGGCTATGGCTACACCTTC
cdr3_aa: CASSRRVGYGYTF

d_call: TRBD1
v_call: TRBV19
j_call: TRBJ1-5
clone_size: once
cdr3_nt: TGTGCCAGTACCGACACCGGGACAGGAAGCAATCAGCCCCAGCATTTT
cdr3_aa: CASTDTGTGSNQPQHF